This T cell receptor (beta chain) emerged from a study of radiotherapy plus CTLA-4 blockade in lung cancer. Broader study findings: It was early blood T cell clone dynamics, with interferon-beta, that reportedly best predicted response.

The V segment lost 5 bases and the J segment 5 bases; nucleotides outside the gene matches: 13. CDR1 and CDR2 (germline): SGHRS, YFSETQ. The CDR3 runs to 16 residues. As for this clone: Its antigen is currently unknown.

TCRdb keeps only in-frame clones here, not all; method: immunoSEQ multiplex PCR. The data show more than 90,000 clones, with approximately 78% seen just once and more than 20% held by the top ten. The chain joins TRBV5-1 to TRBJ2-7, with 10 bases fitting TRBD1. This receptor was identified in a human donor with non-small cell lung cancer that progressed on radiotherapy plus ipilimumab. The sample was peripheral blood, taken from a patient treated with radiotherapy plus ipilimumab. The CDR3 loop is CASSLSSGQGYNEQYF. In DNA, the CDR3 is TGCGCCAGCAGTTTATCGTCGGGACAGGGGTATAACGAGCAGTACTTC.